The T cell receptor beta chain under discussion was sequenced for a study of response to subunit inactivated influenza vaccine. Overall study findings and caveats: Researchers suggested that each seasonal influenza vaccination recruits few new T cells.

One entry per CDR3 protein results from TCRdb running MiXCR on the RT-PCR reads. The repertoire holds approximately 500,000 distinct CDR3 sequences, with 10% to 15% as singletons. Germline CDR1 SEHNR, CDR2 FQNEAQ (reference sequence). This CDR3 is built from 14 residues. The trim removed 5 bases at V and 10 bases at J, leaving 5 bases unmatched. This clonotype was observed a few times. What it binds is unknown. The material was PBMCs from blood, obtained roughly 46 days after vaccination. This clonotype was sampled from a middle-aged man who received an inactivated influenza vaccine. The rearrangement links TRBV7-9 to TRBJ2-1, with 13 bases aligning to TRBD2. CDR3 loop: CASSPGLAGKEQFF. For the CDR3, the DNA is TGTGCCAGCAGCCCGGGACTAGCGGGAAAAGAGCAGTTCTTC.